This T cell receptor (beta chain) was identified in a study of metastatic and nonmetastatic thyroid tumors (dated by TCRdb to 2020 to 2021). Concerning the study at large: Repertoires from peripheral blood and from tumor or nodule tissue samples of malignant and benign thyroid patients were compared.

Summary of the overall study and its limitations: In both blood and tumor samples, malignant tumors were reported to have significantly higher TCR beta diversity than benign nodules.

Receptors were amplified or captured by PCR. For sequencing, an Illumina HiSeq 4000 was employed. High-throughput sequencing was used to profile the CDR3 region of the TCR beta-chain in every patient. As for the original processing: Drawing on CDR3 differences between clinicopathological groups, the researchers built a classifier meant to tell apart patients with distant-metastatic papillary thyroid cancer. To measure repertoire diversity the researchers used the Shannon index, while the Morisita-Horn index served to gauge how similar the tumor and blood repertoires were. Using fastp trimming at Q25 and MiXCR clonotype assembly, TCRdb reanalyzed the public sequencing data and kept in-frame beta chains. TCRdb's processing, not the authors', yielded these V and J calls. The sample table lists over 20,000 clones, around 16% of them with a count of one. The ten largest clonotypes hold around 36% of the sample.

No treatment had been received by any patient before thyroid surgery. Using T-cell receptor beta sequencing, the researchers looked back retrospectively at clinical samples from patients, gathered between about 2012 and 2018. CDR1 is given as MDHEN and CDR2 as SYDVKM, both from the germline V gene. Trimming removed 5 bases from V and 7 bases from J; the gene matches leave 17 bases unexplained. Measured from the cysteine to the phenylalanine, the CDR3 is 17 residues long. The kept DNA is CDR3 alone, 51 bases in frame from the first base. Concerning this clone itself: This clone's antigen is unknown. Base-call qualities are not available, and no considerably larger clone is one nucleotide away.

The source of this sequence is a female donor with papillary thyroid cancer or a benign thyroid nodule (not recorded which). Some clones in this sample may be carry-over from other donors' samples. Input material: blood. This sequence uses TRBV28 and TRBJ2-7, with 10 middle bases fitting TRBD2. The bases read TGTGCCAGCAGTAGAGCGGGAGGGCCTCGTCACCTGCGAGAGCAGTACTTC. It translates to CASSRAGGPRHLREQYF.